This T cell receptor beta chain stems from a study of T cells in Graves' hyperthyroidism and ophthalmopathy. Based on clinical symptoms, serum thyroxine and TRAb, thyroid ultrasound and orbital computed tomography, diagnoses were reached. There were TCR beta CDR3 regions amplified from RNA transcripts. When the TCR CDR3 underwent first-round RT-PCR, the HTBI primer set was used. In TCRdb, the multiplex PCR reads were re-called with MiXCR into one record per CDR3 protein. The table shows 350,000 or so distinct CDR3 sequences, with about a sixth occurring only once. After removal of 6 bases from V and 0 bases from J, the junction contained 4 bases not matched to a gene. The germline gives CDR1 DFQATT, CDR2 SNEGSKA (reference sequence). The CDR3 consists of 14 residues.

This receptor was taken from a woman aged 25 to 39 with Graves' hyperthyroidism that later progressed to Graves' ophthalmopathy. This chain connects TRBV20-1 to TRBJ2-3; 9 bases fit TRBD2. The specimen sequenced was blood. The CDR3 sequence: CSASLAGSTDTQYF. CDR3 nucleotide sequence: TGCAGTGCCTCCCTAGCGGGAAGCACAGATACGCAGTATTTT.